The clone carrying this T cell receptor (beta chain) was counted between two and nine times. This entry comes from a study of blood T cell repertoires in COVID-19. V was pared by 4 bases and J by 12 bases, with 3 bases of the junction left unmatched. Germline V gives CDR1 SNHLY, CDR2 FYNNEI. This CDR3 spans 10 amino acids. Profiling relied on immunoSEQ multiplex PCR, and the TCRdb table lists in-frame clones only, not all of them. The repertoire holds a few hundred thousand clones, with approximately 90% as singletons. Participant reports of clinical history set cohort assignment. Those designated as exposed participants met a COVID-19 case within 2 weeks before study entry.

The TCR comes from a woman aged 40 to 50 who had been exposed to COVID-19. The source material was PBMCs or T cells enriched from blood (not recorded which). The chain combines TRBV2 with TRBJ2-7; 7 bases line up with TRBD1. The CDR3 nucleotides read TGTGCCAGCAGTGTGGGGACAGCGTACTTC. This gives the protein CASSVGTAYF.